This T cell receptor (beta chain) originates from a study of control samples from healthy donors and cancer patients. V lost 1 base and J lost 4, with 10 bases in between. Germline loops: CDR1 SEHNR, CDR2 FQNEAQ (reference sequence). This CDR3 spans 14 amino acids. Clones were sequenced by immunoSEQ multiplex PCR, and TCRdb holds only the in-frame ones, with some missing. The table records around 140,000 clones, around 92% of them present only once. V is TRBV7-9 and J is TRBJ1-2; a possible D gene is TRBD1 (5 bases). The source of this sequence is a man in his fifties or sixties with head and neck cancer. The sample taken for sequencing was PBMCs. The CDR3 DNA reads TGTGCCAGCAGCTTAGACCCGAGGGGCTATGGCTACACCTTC. Protein sequence: CASSLDPRGYGYTF.